This is a list of T cell receptor beta chains from one sample in a study of T cell responses to AZD1222 COVID-19 vaccine. Produced via immunoSEQ multiplex PCR; TCRdb's table is partial and in-frame only. This sample has over 150,000 clones, with about 86% found just once. The sample in question was peripheral blood, obtained on day 0 of AZD1222 vaccination. The receptors shown here come from an adult in good health. Each CDR3 is given with its conserved first and last residue. The order of the fields is CDR3 length, clone size, V gene, CDR3 protein. Part of the rows lack a size; the others show once, few, many or a class for expanded clones.

cdr3_length: 14; clone_size: -; v_call: TRBV28; cdr3_aa: CASSPLPDLEGYTF
cdr3_length: 14; clone_size: -; v_call: TRBV7-7; cdr3_aa: CASSERTGGREQFF
cdr3_length: 13; clone_size: -; v_call: TRBV11-3; cdr3_aa: CASSYRGNTEAFF
cdr3_length: 15; clone_size: -; v_call: TRBV5-5; cdr3_aa: CASSLEQGGGNEQFF
cdr3_length: 11; clone_size: few; v_call: TRBV6-5; cdr3_aa: CASRADYEQYF
cdr3_length: 14; clone_size: -; v_call: TRBV18; cdr3_aa: CASSPSGVGDGYTF
cdr3_length: 22; clone_size: -; v_call: TRBV6-6; cdr3_aa: CASSSRITSGRMWVGSYNEQFF
cdr3_length: 16; clone_size: -; v_call: TRBV10-1; cdr3_aa: CASSESRGTGSYEQYF
cdr3_length: 14; clone_size: -; v_call: TRBV5-1; cdr3_aa: CASSPGADNEKLFF
cdr3_length: 14; clone_size: -; v_call: TRBV7-9; cdr3_aa: CASSLVAAQETQYF
cdr3_length: 16; clone_size: -; v_call: TRBV6-2/TRBV6-3; cdr3_aa: CASSYPRDFPEETQYF
cdr3_length: 17; clone_size: -; v_call: TRBV7-8; cdr3_aa: CASSQILLAGGGETQYF
cdr3_length: 13; clone_size: -; v_call: TRBV2; cdr3_aa: CASRVSGSYEQYF
cdr3_length: 14; clone_size: -; v_call: TRBV3-1/TRBV3-2; cdr3_aa: CATVRSENTGELFF
cdr3_length: 15; clone_size: -; v_call: TRBV20-1; cdr3_aa: CSASPGTGSYNEQFF
cdr3_length: 14; clone_size: -; v_call: TRBV19; cdr3_aa: CASSRTGVSYEQYF
cdr3_length: 14; clone_size: -; v_call: TRBV9; cdr3_aa: CASSVGRSNTEAFF
cdr3_length: 13; clone_size: -; v_call: TRBV6-6; cdr3_aa: CASSHVPYNEQFF
cdr3_length: 16; clone_size: -; v_call: TRBV7-9; cdr3_aa: CASTPGQGSNTGELFF
cdr3_length: 16; clone_size: -; v_call: TRBV9; cdr3_aa: CASSTRKVGTYNEQFF
cdr3_length: 11; clone_size: -; v_call: TRBV28; cdr3_aa: CASSLNYEQYF
cdr3_length: 14; clone_size: -; v_call: TRBV14; cdr3_aa: CASSPHASQETQYF
cdr3_length: 21; clone_size: -; v_call: TRBV27; cdr3_aa: CASSFDVTAHYSTSGGNEQFF
cdr3_length: 13; clone_size: many; v_call: TRBV5-1; cdr3_aa: CASSFAPDRELFF
cdr3_length: 16; clone_size: once; v_call: TRBV2; cdr3_aa: CASSDVGGAIIQPQHF
cdr3_length: 15; clone_size: -; v_call: TRBV28; cdr3_aa: CASSLRQRQLYEQYF
cdr3_length: 15; clone_size: -; v_call: TRBV6-1; cdr3_aa: CASSEEVGGFNEQFF
cdr3_length: 15; clone_size: -; v_call: TRBV28; cdr3_aa: CASSLERGFNPVAFF
cdr3_length: 14; clone_size: -; v_call: TRBV19; cdr3_aa: CASSTHEGGDIQYF
cdr3_length: 14; clone_size: -; v_call: TRBV7-3; cdr3_aa: CASSLIEATGELFF
cdr3_length: 14; clone_size: -; v_call: TRBV9; cdr3_aa: CASSVVKYQETQYF
cdr3_length: 15; clone_size: once; v_call: TRBV28; cdr3_aa: CASSLGGLGNTEAFF
cdr3_length: 12; clone_size: -; v_call: TRBV5-4; cdr3_aa: CASSFGRYEQYF
cdr3_length: 13; clone_size: once; v_call: TRBV10-1; cdr3_aa: CASSSAPEGAQHF
cdr3_length: 15; clone_size: -; v_call: TRBV15; cdr3_aa: CATSRAGQVYYGYTF
cdr3_length: 13; clone_size: -; v_call: TRBV12-3/TRBV12-4; cdr3_aa: CASLYTGLNEQFF
cdr3_length: 13; clone_size: -; v_call: TRBV9; cdr3_aa: CASSRELGETQYF
cdr3_length: 16; clone_size: -; v_call: TRBV30; cdr3_aa: CAWSARQGGLVDTQYF
cdr3_length: 17; clone_size: -; v_call: TRBV28; cdr3_aa: CASRSDRESVWDQPQHF
cdr3_length: 14; clone_size: -; v_call: TRBV28; cdr3_aa: CASSIPRENTEAFF
cdr3_length: 16; clone_size: -; v_call: TRBV4-1; cdr3_aa: CASSHADGLAGGEQYF